This TCR beta chain was documented in a study of CD8+CD57+ T cells in acquired aplastic anemia. Study information: Mean yield of DNA from sorted CD4+ and CD8+ cells was 3 to 3.5 ug. In CD4+ cells, healthy donors produced an average of approximately 9.9 million reads. Findings and limits, study-wide: Researchers reported that CD8+ Simpson's diversity was not significantly different in patients versus controls. Patients and controls turned out to have roughly 30 CD8+ CDR3 sequences in common.

This clonotype has a handful of counts. Antigen unknown. A much larger clone is a single base away; this may be a read error. Using genomic DNA as the template, TCR beta VDJ and CDR3 profiling was carried out. TCRdb reanalysed the reads using MiXCR and keeps one entry per CDR3 protein. This table holds 400,000 to 500,000 distinct CDR3 sequences, around 68% found once. Sequenced: sorted CD4+, CD8+, or CD8+CD57+ T cells (not recorded which) from PBMCs. The sequence was obtained from a human donor in good health, serving as a control.

CDR3 sequence: CASRFQSGPSYEQYF. The CDR3 DNA reads TGTGCCAGCAGGTTTCAATCAGGACCATCCTACGAGCAGTACTTC. The rearrangement links TRBV6-5 to TRBJ2-7; D uncertain. Trimming stripped 6 bases from V and 1 base from J, with 16 bases between. The CDR3 has 15 amino acids. Germline loops: CDR1 MNHEY, CDR2 SVGAGI.